The 24 T cell receptor beta chains listed next were all sequenced from one sample in a study of cytomegalovirus exposure and HLA in healthy donors. The study ran its PCR with 60 Vbeta and 13 Jbeta primers. The method was immunoSEQ multiplex PCR; TCRdb's version includes in-frame clones alone and lacks a portion of them. Of around 150,000 clones listed, roughly 82% are singletons. Sample: PBMCs. These receptor sequences come from a girl between 10 and 17 years old in good health and CMV-seropositive.

J is TRBJ1-1 and V is TRBV28; tentatively, D is TRBD1 (6 bases). The CDR3 runs 15 residues. Trimming cost V 6 bases and J 4 bases, with 18 bases left between them. The germline V gene encodes CDR1 MDHEN and CDR2 SYDVKM. DNA for the CDR3: TGTGCCAGCAGCCCCCATACAGGGAGGGCCACTGAAGCTTTCTTT. Translation gives CASSPHTGRATEAFF. The full variable domain, completed using reference TRBV28 and TRBJ1-1, is DVKVTQSSRYLVKRTGEKVFLECVQDMDHENMFWYRQDPGLGLRLIYFSYDVKMKEKGDIPEGYSVSREKKERFSLILESASTNQTSMYLCASSPHTGRATEAFFGQGTRLTVV.

The chain has TRBV13 and TRBJ1-2; maybe TRBD1 (6 bases). The CDR3 has 12 amino acids. V lost 5 bases and J lost 9, with 13 bases in between. Per germline, CDR1 PRHDT and CDR2 FYEKMQ (reference sequence). In DNA form, the CDR3 reads TGTGCCAGCAGCAGCTACAGGGACAGCTACACCTTC. This sequence encodes CASSSYRDSYTF.

The chain couples TRBV11-3 to TRBJ2-3, with TRBD1 matching over 11 bases. This CDR3 is 17 amino acids long. Germline loops: CDR1 SGHNT, CDR2 YENEEA. The ends lost 1 base at V and 0 bases at J; junction bases unmatched: 3. CDR3: CASSLVGTGGSTDTQYF. The CDR3 nucleotides read TGTGCCAGCAGCTTAGTGGGGACAGGGGGAAGCACAGATACGCAGTATTTT. The whole variable domain, remainder taken from reference TRBV11-3 and TRBJ2-3, is EAGVVQSPRYKIIEKKQPVAFWCNPISGHNTLYWYLQNLGQGPELLIRYENEEAVDDSQLPKDRFSAERLKGVDSTLKIQPAELGDSAVYLCASSLVGTGGSTDTQYFGPGTRLTVL.

The rearrangement joins TRBV7-2 to TRBJ2-1; possibly TRBD1 for D (5 bases). The germline CDR1 and CDR2 sequences are SGHTA and FQGNSA. Trimming took off 1 base at V and 5 bases at J, with 9 bases between the two ends. This CDR3 is 14 amino acids long. The CDR3 region is CASSLGQTNNEQFF. For the CDR3, the DNA is TGTGCCAGCAGCTTAGGACAGACAAACAATGAGCAGTTCTTC.

The rearrangement uses TRBV6-1 and TRBJ2-2; D is undetermined. Trimming stripped 4 bases from V and 3 bases from J, with 6 bases between. The CDR3 totals 13 residues. The germline V gene encodes CDR1 MNHNS and CDR2 SASEGT. This CDR3 is CASSVTYTGELFF. CDR3 coding DNA: TGTGCCAGCAGTGTAACTTACACCGGGGAGCTGTTTTTT.

This clone was detected once. This chain connects TRBV30 to TRBJ1-4; perhaps TRBD1 as D (5 bases). This CDR3 is built from 16 residues. In germline, CDR1 is GTSNPN, CDR2 SVGIG (reference sequence). Trimming pared 1 base from V and 0 bases from J, leaving 12 bases between. CDR3 region: CAWSDPGLATNEKLFF. Written as DNA, the CDR3 is TGTGCCTGGAGTGACCCGGGACTGGCAACTAATGAAAAACTGTTTTTT.

This rearrangement joins TRBV9 to TRBJ2-1; TRBD2 is a possible D gene (6 bases). V was clipped by 3 bases and J by 5 bases, with 9 bases between them. The CDR3 consists of 13 residues. Per the germline V gene, CDR1 is SGDLS and CDR2 is YYNGEE. CDR3 in DNA: TGTGCCAGCAGCGCCGGGAGTCACAATGAGCAGTTCTTC. Its protein product is CASSAGSHNEQFF.

The V gene is TRBV5-1, the J gene TRBJ2-3; 12 bases are a match to TRBD2. Germline CDR1 SGHRS, CDR2 YFSETQ. The CDR3 sequence is 15 residues long. J lost 9 bases, V lost 4 bases, and 9 bases had no gene match. For the CDR3, the DNA is TGCGCCAGCAGCACTAGCGGGGGGCCGGTACGCACGCAGTATTTT. Translation gives CASSTSGGPVRTQYF.

The chain is built from TRBV7-2 and TRBJ2-1; maybe TRBD1 (6 bases). The CDR3 covers 16 residues. From germline, CDR1 is SGHTA and CDR2 FQGNSA. Deletions cut 5 bases from V and 6 bases from J, with 20 bases between. The CDR3 is CASSPDSPRTSNEQFF. The CDR3 bases are TGTGCCAGCAGCCCGGACAGTCCAAGGACCTCCAATGAGCAGTTCTTC.

V is TRBV4-2 and J is TRBJ2-1; 12 nucleotides align to TRBD2. Trimming cost V 0 bases and J 9 bases; bases outside gene matches: 6. The length of the CDR3 is 16 residues. The V gene's germline CDR1 is LGHNA and CDR2 YNFKEQ. The CDR3 DNA sequence: TGTGCCAGCAGCCAAGATTCGACTAGCGGGAGTCGTGAGCAGTTCTTC. Its protein product is CASSQDSTSGSREQFF.

The V gene is TRBV7-2, the J gene TRBJ2-1, with 9 bases lining up with TRBD1. With V trimmed by 6 bases and J by 4 bases, 7 bases remained unmatched. This CDR3 contains 15 residues. Germline V gene sequence: CDR1 SGHTA, CDR2 FQGNSA. The CDR3 nucleotides are TGTGCCAGCAGTCTCACGGGACAGGGATACAATGAGCAGTTCTTC. Protein product: CASSLTGQGYNEQFF.

This clone has just one count. The rearrangement uses TRBV5-1 and TRBJ1-2, with D unclear. Between the trimmed V and J ends, which lost 0 bases and 0 bases, there was a span of 9 bases. CDR1 is SGHRS and CDR2 is YFSETQ in the germline V gene. This CDR3 has 15 residues. The CDR3 DNA is TGCGCCAGCAGCTTGGTAACACCTCCTAACTATGGCTACACCTTC. This encodes CASSLVTPPNYGYTF.

The chain links TRBV5-4 to TRBJ2-5; D possibly corresponds to TRBD2 (7 bases). The V end lost 4 bases, the J end lost 3 bases, and 25 bases lay between the germline ends. Per the germline V gene, CDR1 is SGHNT and CDR2 is YYREEE (reference sequence). The CDR3 spans 18 residues. CDR3 sequence (DNA): TGTGCCAGCAGCCCGGGGGGCGGGACCGCCCGAACGGAAGAGACCCAGTACTTC. It specifies CASSPGGGTARTEETQYF.

V and J are TRBV30 and TRBJ1-2, with 8 positions matching TRBD1. Per germline, CDR1 GTSNPN and CDR2 SVGIG (reference sequence). J was trimmed by 1 base and V by 5 bases; bases with no gene match: 12. The CDR3 extends over 16 amino acids. The CDR3 nucleotides read TGTGCCTGGGGTCCGCCCCGGACAGGGAATAACTATGGCTACACCTTC. Its protein is CAWGPPRTGNNYGYTF.

The chain is built from TRBV7-9 and TRBJ1-4; 7 bases match TRBD1. The length of the CDR3 is 16 residues. V shed 4 bases and J 6 bases; nucleotides not matched to a gene: 11. Germline values: CDR1 SEHNR, CDR2 FQNEAQ (reference sequence). DNA for the CDR3: TGTGCCAGCAGCTCGATAGACAGGGTTTTTGATGAAAAACTGTTTTTT. Translating it yields CASSSIDRVFDEKLFF.

The J gene is TRBJ2-7, the V gene TRBV7-9, with a possible D match to TRBD1 (6 bases). This CDR3 comprises 15 residues. The V end was cut by 4 bases, the J end by 5 bases, with 18 bases between. Germline V CDR1 and CDR2: SEHNR, FQNEAQ (reference sequence). CDR3 residues: CASSSTNRDTHEQYF. DNA of the CDR3: TGTGCCAGCAGCTCCACAAACCGGGACACCCACGAGCAGTACTTC.

This clone was seen once. This rearrangement joins TRBV7-6 to TRBJ2-2, with D possibly being TRBD1 (5 bases). This CDR3 is built from 14 residues. Germline V gene sequence: CDR1 SGHVS, CDR2 FNYEAQ. V was clipped by 0 bases and J by 6 bases, with 8 bases between them. The CDR3 region has the DNA TGTGCCAGCAGCTTAGCCAGGGTGCCCGGGGAGCTGTTTTTT. Its translation: CASSLARVPGELFF.

This clone was observed a few times. The chain employs TRBV2 and TRBJ2-7; D remains ambiguous. Germline-derived CDR1 and CDR2 are SNHLY and FYNNEI. Between the trimmed V and J ends, which lost 6 bases and 3 bases, there was a span of 6 bases. The CDR3 runs to 11 residues. The CDR3 spells CASSFIYEQYF. The CDR3 bases are TGTGCCAGCAGCTTTATCTACGAGCAGTACTTC.

This clone has just a few counts. The rearrangement joins TRBV6-5 to TRBJ1-2; no definite D call. V lost 6 bases to trimming and J lost 2 bases, with 10 bases between them. CDR1 MNHEY and CDR2 SVGAGI come from the germline V gene. This CDR3 region has 13 residues. The CDR3 DNA reads as TGTGCCAGCAGGCGAGGGTTGAACTATGGCTACACCTTC. This encodes CASRRGLNYGYTF.

V gene TRBV2 combines with J gene TRBJ2-7, with D possibly TRBD1 on 6 matching bases. The ends were cut back, 9 bases at V and 3 bases at J, with 15 bases in the middle. Germline V gives CDR1 SNHLY, CDR2 FYNNEI. This CDR3 contains 13 residues. Here the CDR3 DNA reads TGTGCCAGTTCCGGGACATTTAACTACGAGCAGTACTTC. Translating it yields CASSGTFNYEQYF.

This chain connects TRBV19 to TRBJ1-5; D unclear. V lost 7 bases and J 2 bases, leaving 12 bases between the germline ends. This CDR3 contains 14 residues. CDR1 and CDR2 (germline): LNHDA, SQIVND (reference sequence). In DNA, the CDR3 is TGTGCCAGTACGGGGTCAAATCGCAATCAGCCCCAGCATTTT. It is translated as CASTGSNRNQPQHF.

The chain combines TRBV11-2 with TRBJ2-6; perhaps TRBD2 as D (5 bases). The germline CDR1 and CDR2 sequences are SGHAT and FQNNGV. This CDR3 comprises 19 residues. Between the trimmed V and J ends, which lost 4 bases and 0 bases, there was a span of 19 bases. CDR3 residues: CASSSREGPPSSGANVLTF. The CDR3 coding sequence is TGTGCCAGCAGCTCCCGCGAGGGCCCCCCCTCCTCTGGGGCCAACGTCCTGACTTTC.

CDR3 protein: CAISDASGRALGTDTQYF. The CDR3 DNA reads as TGTGCCATCAGTGATGCTAGCGGGAGGGCTTTGGGCACAGATACGCAGTATTTT. The V and J genes are TRBV10-3 and TRBJ2-3; 12 bases match TRBD2. Germline CDR1 reads ENHRY; CDR2 reads SYGVKD. Germline trimming cut 3 bases from V and 1 base from J; bases unmatched to any gene: 8. CDR3 length: 18 residues.

The rearrangement links TRBV7-9 to TRBJ2-3; TRBD2 matches 8 bases. CDR1 is SEHNR, CDR2 FQNEAQ, per germline (reference sequence). With V trimmed by 3 bases and J by 0 bases, 5 bases remained unmatched. This CDR3 spans 16 amino acids. CDR3 region: CASSFGASGSTDTQYF. The CDR3 nucleotides read TGTGCCAGCAGCTTTGGGGCTAGCGGGAGCACAGATACGCAGTATTTT.